This TCR beta chain was observed in a study of Ad26.COV2.S vaccination and SARS-CoV-2 variants. General study points: People who got the vaccine or the placebo had similar non-spike TCR breadth. Post-vaccination breadth of spike-specific CD8+ and CD4+ T cell responses was reportedly substantial.

Some clones are missing from TCRdb's copy, which holds only in-frame ones; the method was immunoSEQ multiplex PCR. Here the sample spans 150,000 to 200,000 clones, around 88% being singletons. The CDR3 is 12 residues long. Germline V gene lookup returns CDR1 SGDLS and CDR2 YYNGEE. V gave up 2 bases and J gave up 7 bases, with 9 bases separating them. As concerns this clone: No antigen is known for it.

The chain is built from TRBV9 and TRBJ1-1; the D is unclear. The source of this sequence is a human donor who had recovered from COVID-19. Here the sequenced sample was peripheral blood, taken after recovery from COVID-19. The CDR3 DNA is TGTGCCAGCAGCGTCACTCTGGGTGAAGCTTTCTTT. Amino acid sequence: CASSVTLGEAFF.